The rows below give T cell receptor beta chains drawn from one sample of a study of T cell changes during pregnancy in multiple sclerosis. Using immunoSEQ multiplex PCR, the repertoire was profiled, and TCRdb retains in-frame clones only, with some absent. The repertoire holds some 60,000 clones, with roughly nine tenths as singletons. Sequences were derived from peripheral blood, sampled before pregnancy. All receptors come from a female donor with multiple sclerosis, enrolled in a pregnancy study. CDR3s include the opening cysteine and the closing phenylalanine or tryptophan. The D gene is left open where the match is weak. Some rows mark clone size as missing; the rest say once, few, many or name a class of expanded clone.

TRBD1,TRBV5-6,TRBJ1-5,NA,CASSLQGAGNQPQHF,TGTGCCAGCAGTTTACAGGGGGCAGGCAATCAGCCCCAGCATTTT
NA,TRBV4-3,TRBJ1-2,NA,CASSQVPDSYGYTF,TGCGCCAGCAGCCAAGTCCCAGATTCCTATGGCTACACCTTC
NA,TRBV6-5,TRBJ1-5,few,CASSSGDNQPQHF,TGTGCCAGCAGTTCAGGGGACAATCAGCCCCAGCATTTT
TRBD2,TRBV7-2,TRBJ2-7,NA,CASSTSGGAYEQYF,TGTGCCAGCAGCACTAGCGGGGGGGCCTACGAGCAGTACTTC
NA,TRBV18,TRBJ2-6,NA,CASSPTRGLGGANVLTF,TGTGCCAGCTCACCGACCAGAGGCCTCGGAGGGGCCAACGTCCTGACTTTC
TRBD1,TRBV5-4,TRBJ2-7,NA,CASSLMDRVNYEQYF,TGTGCCAGCAGCTTGATGGACAGGGTCAACTACGAGCAGTACTTC
TRBD1,TRBV5-1,TRBJ2-3,NA,CASSFPEQGDRGTDTQYF,TGCGCCAGCAGCTTCCCTGAACAGGGAGACAGGGGCACAGATACGCAGTATTTT
TRBD1,TRBV5-6,TRBJ1-2,NA,CASTYGTGLPNYGYTF,TGTGCCAGCACCTACGGGACAGGGCTCCCTAACTATGGCTACACCTTC
TRBD1,TRBV7-2,TRBJ2-4,NA,CASSLAGGKNIQYF,TGTGCCAGCAGCTTGGCAGGGGGCAAAAACATTCAGTACTTC
TRBD1,TRBV6-1,TRBJ1-4,NA,CASSEVRGTGREKLFF,TGTGCCAGCAGTGAAGTCCGTGGGACAGGAAGGGAAAAACTGTTTTTT
NA,TRBV11-1,TRBJ2-5,NA,CASSPGVGETQYF,TGTGCCAGCAGCCCAGGGGTCGGGGAGACCCAGTACTTC
TRBD2,TRBV7-8,TRBJ2-3,once,CASSLATGGGAGDTQYF,TGTGCCAGCAGCTTAGCGACGGGAGGGGGGGCCGGAGATACGCAGTATTTT
NA,TRBV4-3,TRBJ1-1,once,CASSPPGGNTEAFF,TGCGCCAGCAGCCCCCCCGGGGGGAACACTGAAGCTTTCTTT
NA,TRBV7-6,TRBJ2-5,NA,CASSSSGGLQETQYF,TGTGCCAGCAGCTCCTCCGGGGGGCTTCAGGAGACCCAGTACTTC
TRBD1,TRBV6-4,TRBJ1-5,NA,CASSESGTGKYQPQHF,TGTGCCAGCAGCGAATCCGGGACAGGGAAGTATCAGCCCCAGCATTTT
NA,TRBV11-3,TRBJ1-3,NA,CASSSQGSGNTIYF,TGTGCCAGCAGCTCTCAGGGATCTGGAAACACCATATATTTT
TRBD1,TRBV6-5,TRBJ1-4,NA,CASSYTGGFNEKLFF,TGTGCCAGCAGTTATACAGGGGGATTTAATGAAAAACTGTTTTTT
NA,TRBV7-9,TRBJ2-5,NA,CASSLKGEGETQYF,TGTGCCAGCAGCTTAAAAGGGGAAGGGGAGACCCAGTACTTC
TRBD1,TRBV19,TRBJ1-1,NA,CASSKLGQGAIRDTEAFF,TGTGCCAGTAGTAAGTTGGGACAGGGGGCTATCCGCGACACTGAAGCTTTCTTT
NA,TRBV11-2,TRBJ2-1,NA,CASSPQGTYLEQFF,TGTGCCAGCAGCCCACAGGGGACTTATCTTGAGCAGTTCTTC
NA,TRBV25-1,TRBJ2-7,NA,CASSDGRRASYEQYF,TGTGCCAGCAGTGATGGGCGGAGGGCCTCCTACGAGCAGTACTTC
TRBD1,TRBV11-2,TRBJ1-2,NA,CASSSTGQGYGYTF,TGTGCCAGCAGCTCCACGGGACAGGGCTATGGCTACACCTTC
NA,TRBV6-6,TRBJ2-3,NA,CASTSADTRTDTQYF,TGTGCCAGCACTTCCGCGGACACTCGCACAGATACGCAGTATTTT
NA,TRBV10-1,TRBJ1-1,NA,CASRGRRGSTEAFF,TGCGCCAGCAGGGGGCGCAGGGGATCCACTGAAGCTTTCTTT